The rows below give T cell receptor beta chains drawn from one sample of a study of blood T cell repertoires in COVID-19. Data came from immunoSEQ multiplex PCR; TCRdb stores just in-frame clones and leaves some out. The data hold around 45,000 clones, with around 80% observed a single time. What was sequenced was peripheral blood. These receptors all come from a woman between 55 and 75 years old with acute or convalescent COVID-19. The CDR3 runs from the conserved cysteine through the conserved F or W. D genes are given only for firm matches. Size is stated for part of the rows, as once, few or many counts, or as a class when the clone is expanded.

v_gene: TRBV20-1
d_gene: -
abundance: -
CDR3aa: CSASSIDTQYF

v_gene: TRBV6-5
d_gene: TRBD1
abundance: few
CDR3aa: CASRTPGQGLYGYTF

v_gene: TRBV9
d_gene: -
abundance: -
CDR3aa: CASSVAQHDTEAFF

v_gene: TRBV27
d_gene: -
abundance: -
CDR3aa: CASSLAVSSYEQYF

v_gene: TRBV19
d_gene: TRBD1
abundance: -
CDR3aa: CASNDYRGDNTEAFF

v_gene: TRBV27
d_gene: TRBD1
abundance: -
CDR3aa: CASSSPGTGGARGYTF

v_gene: TRBV24-1
d_gene: TRBD2
abundance: -
CDR3aa: CATSDVTSPEQFF

v_gene: TRBV5-5
d_gene: -
abundance: -
CDR3aa: CASSLAGPEKLFF

v_gene: TRBV14
d_gene: -
abundance: -
CDR3aa: CASTLIIGSLNTEAFF

v_gene: TRBV30
d_gene: -
abundance: -
CDR3aa: CAWSLTGGSNEQFF

v_gene: TRBV6-5
d_gene: TRBD1
abundance: -
CDR3aa: CASSSGQGTQYF

v_gene: TRBV5-8
d_gene: -
abundance: -
CDR3aa: CASSLPRGNQPQHF

v_gene: TRBV10-3
d_gene: TRBD1
abundance: once
CDR3aa: CAISEARGKYGYTF

v_gene: TRBV4-2
d_gene: TRBD1
abundance: -
CDR3aa: CASSQDRTGARDTQYF

v_gene: TRBV27
d_gene: TRBD1
abundance: -
CDR3aa: CASSSRQGSYGYTF